What follows are 9 T cell receptor beta chains derived from one specimen sequenced in a study of T-cell memory formation after mild COVID-19. TCRdb redid the calling of the 5' RACE reads with MiXCR, one entry per CDR3 protein. The sample contains approximately 490,000 distinct CDR3 sequences, about 20% of which appear only once. Sequenced: PBMCs or a T cell subset sorted from them (not recorded which). The receptors were gathered from an adult woman who had mild COVID-19 (a few samples of this study predate the infection). Cell type and time point are not known.

This clonotype appeared a few times. The chain uses TRBV30 and TRBJ1-4, with a tentative D call TRBD1 (6 bases). Trimming shortened V by 4 bases and J by 10 bases, and 22 bases separated the two germline ends. Germline-derived CDR1 and CDR2 are GTSNPN and SVGIG (reference sequence). This CDR3 has 15 amino acids. In DNA, the CDR3 is TGTGCCTGGACGAAGGGGGGCCTCATGCCCCGAAAACTGTTTTTT. Translated: CAWTKGGLMPRKLFF.

The gene calls are TRBV24-1 and TRBJ1-1, with D perhaps TRBD1 (6 bases). Per the germline V gene, CDR1 is KGHDR and CDR2 is SFDVKD. The CDR3 is 16 amino acids. Trimming removed 4 bases at V and 1 base at J, with 15 bases between. CDR3 amino acids: CATSDRTSTGNTEAFF. The CDR3 DNA follows: TGTGCCACCAGTGACCGCACTTCGACAGGGAACACTGAAGCTTTCTTT.

This clonotype was seen a handful of times. This chain links TRBV12-3 or TRBV12-4 with TRBJ2-7; TRBD2 agrees at 10 bases. This CDR3 is 16 amino acids long. V dropped 3 bases and J dropped 3; count of bases not matched to a gene: 8. CDR3 region: CASSLQLAGIVYEQYF. The CDR3 DNA sequence: TGTGCCAGCAGTTTGCAACTAGCGGGGATAGTCTACGAGCAGTACTTC.

The V and J genes are TRBV6-5 and TRBJ1-2; D is possibly TRBD1 (5 bases). Between the trimmed V and J ends, which lost 2 bases and 4 bases, there was a span of 8 bases. This CDR3 region has 13 residues. Germline V gene data show CDR1 as MNHEY and CDR2 as SVGAGI. DNA for the CDR3: TGTGCCAGCAGTTACGGGGGGGTCTATGGCTACACCTTC. Translation gives CASSYGGVYGYTF.

The table lists this clonotype with a few counts. This rearrangement joins TRBV24-1 to TRBJ2-2; no definite D call. Germline V gene lookup returns CDR1 KGHDR and CDR2 SFDVKD. With 5 bases removed from V and 0 bases from J, the gap between germline ends came to 9 bases. The CDR3 spans 15 residues. The CDR3 sequence is CATSGTPPNTGELFF. The CDR3 bases are TGTGCCACCAGTGGTACACCTCCGAACACCGGGGAGCTGTTTTTT.

In its sample, this clonotype was seen a few times. The chain has TRBV7-3 and TRBJ2-1; weak D call: TRBD2 (5 bases). V was pared by 4 bases and J by 4 bases, with 14 bases between. CDR3 size: 15 residues. CDR1 SGHTA and CDR2 FQGTGA come from the germline V gene. CDR3 nucleotide sequence: TGTGCCAGCAGCTCCTCTCGGGGAAATTACAATGAGCAGTTCTTC. Amino acid sequence: CASSSSRGNYNEQFF. Supplemented by reference TRBV7-3 and TRBJ2-1, the full variable domain reads GAGVSQTPSNKVTEKGKYVELRCDPISGHTALYWYRQSLGQGPEFLIYFQGTGAADDSGLPNDRFFAVRPEGSVSTLKIQRTERGDSAVYLCASSSSRGNYNEQFFGPGTRLTVL.

This clonotype was detected once. V usage is TRBV20-1 and J usage is TRBJ2-7, with 10 bases identical to TRBD2. CDR1 and CDR2 from the germline V gene are DFQATT and SNEGSKA (reference sequence). The CDR3 runs 15 residues. Trimming cost V 0 bases and J 7 bases; bases outside gene matches: 9. The CDR3 sequence: CSARDRKRGGAEQYF. The CDR3 nucleotides read TGCAGTGCTAGAGATCGAAAGCGGGGGGGCGCTGAGCAGTACTTC.

This clonotype turned up a few times. This chain connects TRBV12-3 or TRBV12-4 to TRBJ2-7, with a possible D match to TRBD2 (6 bases). With 5 bases removed from V and 7 bases from J, the gap between germline ends came to 24 bases. There are 16 residues in the CDR3. The CDR3 sequence is CASSPTGGNLVSEQYF. DNA of the CDR3: TGTGCCAGCAGTCCAACCGGCGGGAACCTCGTTTCGGAGCAGTACTTC.

This clonotype was detected only a few times. V usage is TRBV7-8 and J usage is TRBJ2-1, with D possibly TRBD1 on 5 matching bases. The CDR3 is 13 residues long. V lost 8 bases to trimming and J lost 10 bases, with 18 bases between them. Germline loops: CDR1 SGHVS, CDR2 FQNEAQ. For the CDR3, the DNA is TGTGCCAGCCGCCTGGGGCACCGGAACGAGCAGTTCTTC. It yields the protein CASRLGHRNEQFF.